The clone carrying this T cell receptor (beta chain) was observed many times. Its cognate antigen is unknown. This record comes from a study of T-cell reconstitution after alpha-beta-depleted transplantation in children. Study observations and caveats: Alpha-beta T cells about two months after transplant reportedly derived from several hundred expanded graft clones.

V trimming: 0 bases; J trimming: 3 bases; junction bases outside the gene matches: 3. The germline CDR1 and CDR2 sequences are SGDLS and YYNGEE. The CDR3 length is 15 residues. Unique molecular identifiers were incorporated when the TCRbeta library was constructed. TCRdb re-called the PCR reads with MiXCR, one entry per CDR3 protein. The sample comprises about 290,000 distinct CDR3 sequences, around 10% of which are singletons, and roughly 7% rests with the top ten. Source: PBMCs, taken before TCRalphabeta/CD19-depleted stem cell transplant. The source is a boy less than two years old with acute myeloid leukemia, due to receive a stem cell transplant. This chain uses TRBV9 with TRBJ2-1; 7 bases match TRBD1. The CDR3 here is CASSVGGQVYNEQFF. The CDR3 DNA is TGTGCCAGCAGCGTAGGAGGACAGGTCTACAATGAGCAGTTCTTC.